This T cell receptor (beta chain) was observed in a study of blood T cell repertoires in COVID-19. Study processing details: Reference gene primer amplification gave nucleated cell count estimates. Assay: immunoSEQ multiplex PCR; the TCRdb copy retains only in-frame clones and omits some. For V, J and clone size, that table is used; D and trimming come from the DNA. The table lists 180,000 or so clones, approximately 89% of them singletons. V shed 0 bases and J shed 1 base, with 8 bases lying between them. Germline lookup yields CDR1 SGHRS and CDR2 YFSETQ. The CDR3 runs to 14 residues. Sequenced: peripheral blood. The chain is built from TRBV5-1 and TRBJ2-7, with D unclear. The TCR sequence derives from a woman aged 25 to 39 with acute or convalescent COVID-19. CDR3 sequence (DNA): TGCGCCAGCAGCTTGGGCGAGGTATCCTACGAGCAGTACTTC. This translates into CASSLGEVSYEQYF. The complete variable domain, with remaining parts taken from reference TRBV5-1 and TRBJ2-7, reads KAGVTQTPRYLIKTRGQQVTLSCSPISGHRSVSWYQQTPGQGLQFLFEYFSETQRNKGNFPGRFSGRQFSNSRSEMNVSTLELGDSALYLCASSLGEVSYEQYFGPGTRLTVT.